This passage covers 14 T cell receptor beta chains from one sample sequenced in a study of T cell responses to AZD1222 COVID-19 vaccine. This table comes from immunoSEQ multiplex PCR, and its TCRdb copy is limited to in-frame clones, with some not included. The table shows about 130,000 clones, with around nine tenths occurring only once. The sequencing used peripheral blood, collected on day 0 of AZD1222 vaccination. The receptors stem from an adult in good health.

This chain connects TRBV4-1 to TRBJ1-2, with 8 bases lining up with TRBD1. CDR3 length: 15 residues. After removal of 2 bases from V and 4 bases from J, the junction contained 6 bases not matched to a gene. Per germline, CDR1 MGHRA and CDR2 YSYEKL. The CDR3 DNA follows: TGCGCCAGCAGCCAATCGACAGGGGATCTCTATGGCTACACCTTC. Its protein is CASSQSTGDLYGYTF.

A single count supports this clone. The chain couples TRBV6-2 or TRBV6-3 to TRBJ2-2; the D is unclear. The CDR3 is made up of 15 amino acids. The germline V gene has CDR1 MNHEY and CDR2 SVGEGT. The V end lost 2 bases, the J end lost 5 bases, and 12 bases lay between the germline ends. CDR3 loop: CASSYLGPLTGELFF. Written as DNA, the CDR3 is TGTGCCAGCAGTTACCTAGGGCCGTTGACCGGGGAGCTGTTTTTT.

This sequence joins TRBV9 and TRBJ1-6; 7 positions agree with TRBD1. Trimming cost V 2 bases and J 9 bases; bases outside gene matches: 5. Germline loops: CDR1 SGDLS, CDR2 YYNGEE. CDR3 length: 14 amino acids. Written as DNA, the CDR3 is TGTGCCAGCAGCGTCCAGGGGGGTGTTTCACCCCTCCACTTT. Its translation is CASSVQGGVSPLHF.

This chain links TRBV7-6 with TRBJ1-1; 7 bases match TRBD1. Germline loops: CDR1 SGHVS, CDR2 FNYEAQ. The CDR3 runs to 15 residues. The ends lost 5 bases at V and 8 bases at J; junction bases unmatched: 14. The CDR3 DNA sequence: TGTGCCAGCAGCCCCATATCGGGACAGAAGGAAGAAGCTTTCTTT. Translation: CASSPISGQKEEAFF. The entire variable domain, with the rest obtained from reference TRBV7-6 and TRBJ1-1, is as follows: GAGVSQSPRYKVTKRGQDVALRCDPISGHVSLYWYRQALGQGPEFLTYFNYEAQQDKSGLPNDRFSAERPEGSISTLTIQRTEQRDSAMYRCASSPISGQKEEAFFGQGTRLTVV.

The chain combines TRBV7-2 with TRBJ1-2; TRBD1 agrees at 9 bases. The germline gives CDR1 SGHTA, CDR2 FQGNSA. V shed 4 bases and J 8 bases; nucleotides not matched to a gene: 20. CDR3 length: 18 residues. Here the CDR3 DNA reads TGTGCCAGCAGCTCTCCTCCCCACTCGAGACAGGGGGTAAGGGGCTACACCTTC. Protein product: CASSSPPHSRQGVRGYTF.

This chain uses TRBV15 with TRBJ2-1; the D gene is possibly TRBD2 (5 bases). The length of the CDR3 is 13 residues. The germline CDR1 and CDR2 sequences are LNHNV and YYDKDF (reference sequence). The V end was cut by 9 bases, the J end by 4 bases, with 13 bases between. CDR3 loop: CATRLRGYNEQFF. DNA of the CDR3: TGTGCCACGAGACTACGGGGTTACAATGAGCAGTTCTTC.

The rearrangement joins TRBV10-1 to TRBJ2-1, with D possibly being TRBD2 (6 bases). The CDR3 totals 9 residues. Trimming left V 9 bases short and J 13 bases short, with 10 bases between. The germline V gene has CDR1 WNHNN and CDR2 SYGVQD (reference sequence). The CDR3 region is CARWTNQFF. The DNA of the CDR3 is TGCGCCAGATGGACTAATCAGTTCTTC.

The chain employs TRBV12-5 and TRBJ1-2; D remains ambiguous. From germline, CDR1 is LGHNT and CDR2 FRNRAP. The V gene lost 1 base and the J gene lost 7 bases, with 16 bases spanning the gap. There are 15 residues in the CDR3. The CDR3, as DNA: TGTGCTAGTGGTTTGGGGCCCAGGTCTGTGCGTGGCTACACCTTC. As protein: CASGLGPRSVRGYTF.

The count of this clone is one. The CDR3 bases are TGTGCCAGCAGTTCTCCTCAGGCGGGGACAGGGCGGTCACCCCTCCACTTT. It is translated as CASSSPQAGTGRSPLHF. The chain uses TRBV27 and TRBJ1-6; TRBD1 matches at 9 bases. V dropped 4 bases and J dropped 10; count of bases not matched to a gene: 14. The CDR3 runs to 17 residues. The germline CDR1 and CDR2 sequences are MNHEY and SMNVEV (reference sequence).

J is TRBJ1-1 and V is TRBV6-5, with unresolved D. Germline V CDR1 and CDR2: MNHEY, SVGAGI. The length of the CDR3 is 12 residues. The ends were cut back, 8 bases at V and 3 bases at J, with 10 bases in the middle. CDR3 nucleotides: TGTGCCAGCTTTTATAAGGACACTGAAGCTTTCTTT. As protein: CASFYKDTEAFF.

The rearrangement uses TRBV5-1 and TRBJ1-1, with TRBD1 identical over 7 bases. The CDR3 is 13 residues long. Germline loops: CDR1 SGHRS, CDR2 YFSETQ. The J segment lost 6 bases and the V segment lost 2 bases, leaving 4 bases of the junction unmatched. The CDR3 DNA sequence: TGCGCCAGCAGCTTAGACAGGGCTGCTGAAGCTTTCTTT. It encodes CASSLDRAAEAFF.

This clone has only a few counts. The CDR3 nucleotides read TGTGCCAGCAGTTACGGGGGATTTGATGGCTACACCTTC. Translating gives CASSYGGFDGYTF. The rearrangement uses TRBV6-5 and TRBJ1-2; a possible D gene is TRBD1 (5 bases). This CDR3 has 13 amino acids. V lost 2 bases and J lost 6, with 10 bases in between. Germline V gene sequence: CDR1 MNHEY, CDR2 SVGAGI.

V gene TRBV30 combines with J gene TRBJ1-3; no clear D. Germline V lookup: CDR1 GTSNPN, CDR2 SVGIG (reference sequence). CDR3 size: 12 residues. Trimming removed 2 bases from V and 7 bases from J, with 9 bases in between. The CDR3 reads CAWSRMGNTIYF. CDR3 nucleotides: TGTGCCTGGAGTAGGATGGGGAACACCATATATTTT.

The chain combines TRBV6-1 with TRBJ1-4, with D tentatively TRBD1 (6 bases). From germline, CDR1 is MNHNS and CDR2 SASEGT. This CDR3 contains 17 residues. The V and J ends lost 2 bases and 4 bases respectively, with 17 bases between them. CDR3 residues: CASSEWGLTGYNEKLFF. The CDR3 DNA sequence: TGTGCCAGCAGTGAATGGGGGCTGACAGGTTATAATGAAAAACTGTTTTTT.